This T cell receptor beta chain was sequenced during a study of blood T cell repertoires in COVID-19. Study-level background: The samples span acute and convalescent COVID-19 from the United States, Italy and Spain.

The protocol was immunoSEQ multiplex PCR, while the TCRdb copy is restricted to in-frame clones and leaves out a portion. This repertoire shows hundreds of thousands of clones, 86% found once; its top ten account for over 1.1%. This CDR3 is built from 15 residues. V was trimmed by 5 bases and J by 1 base, leaving 12 bases between them. Germline V gene data show CDR1 as KGHSH and CDR2 as LQKENI. The chain employs TRBV18 and TRBJ2-1, with D perhaps TRBD2 (5 bases). Sequencing input: peripheral blood. The source of this sequence is a young woman with active or convalescent COVID-19. CDR3 bases: TGTGCCAGCTCAGGCAGGACTGCTTCCTACAATGAGCAGTTCTTC. Protein: CASSGRTASYNEQFF.